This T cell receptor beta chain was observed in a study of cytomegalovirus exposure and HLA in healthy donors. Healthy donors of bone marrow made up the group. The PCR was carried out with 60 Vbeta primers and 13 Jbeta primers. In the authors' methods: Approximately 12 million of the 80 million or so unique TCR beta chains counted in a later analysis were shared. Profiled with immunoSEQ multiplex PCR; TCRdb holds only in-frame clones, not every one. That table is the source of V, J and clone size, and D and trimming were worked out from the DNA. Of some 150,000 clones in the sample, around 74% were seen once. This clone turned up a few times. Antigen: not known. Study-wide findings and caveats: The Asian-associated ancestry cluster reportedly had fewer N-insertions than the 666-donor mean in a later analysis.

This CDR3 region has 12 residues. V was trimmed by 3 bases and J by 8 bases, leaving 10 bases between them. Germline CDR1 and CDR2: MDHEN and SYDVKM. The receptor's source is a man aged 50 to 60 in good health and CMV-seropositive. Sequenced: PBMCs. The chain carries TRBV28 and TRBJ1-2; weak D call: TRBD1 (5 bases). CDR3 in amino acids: CASSFQGTGYTF. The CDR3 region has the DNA TGTGCCAGCAGTTTTCAGGGTACGGGCTACACCTTC.